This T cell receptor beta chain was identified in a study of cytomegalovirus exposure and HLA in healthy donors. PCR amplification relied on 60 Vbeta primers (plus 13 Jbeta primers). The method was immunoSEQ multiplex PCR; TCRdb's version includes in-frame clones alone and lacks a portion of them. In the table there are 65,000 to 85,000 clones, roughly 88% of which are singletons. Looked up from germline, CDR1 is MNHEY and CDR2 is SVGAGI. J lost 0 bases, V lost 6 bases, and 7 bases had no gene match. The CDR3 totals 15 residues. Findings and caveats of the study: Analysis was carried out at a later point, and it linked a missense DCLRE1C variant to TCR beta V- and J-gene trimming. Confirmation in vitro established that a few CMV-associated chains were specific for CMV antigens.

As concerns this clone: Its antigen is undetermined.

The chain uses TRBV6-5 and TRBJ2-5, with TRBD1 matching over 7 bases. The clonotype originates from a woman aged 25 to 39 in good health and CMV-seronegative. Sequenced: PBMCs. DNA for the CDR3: TGTGCCAGCAGGGACAGGTGGTCAAACCAAGAGACCCAGTACTTC. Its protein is CASRDRWSNQETQYF.